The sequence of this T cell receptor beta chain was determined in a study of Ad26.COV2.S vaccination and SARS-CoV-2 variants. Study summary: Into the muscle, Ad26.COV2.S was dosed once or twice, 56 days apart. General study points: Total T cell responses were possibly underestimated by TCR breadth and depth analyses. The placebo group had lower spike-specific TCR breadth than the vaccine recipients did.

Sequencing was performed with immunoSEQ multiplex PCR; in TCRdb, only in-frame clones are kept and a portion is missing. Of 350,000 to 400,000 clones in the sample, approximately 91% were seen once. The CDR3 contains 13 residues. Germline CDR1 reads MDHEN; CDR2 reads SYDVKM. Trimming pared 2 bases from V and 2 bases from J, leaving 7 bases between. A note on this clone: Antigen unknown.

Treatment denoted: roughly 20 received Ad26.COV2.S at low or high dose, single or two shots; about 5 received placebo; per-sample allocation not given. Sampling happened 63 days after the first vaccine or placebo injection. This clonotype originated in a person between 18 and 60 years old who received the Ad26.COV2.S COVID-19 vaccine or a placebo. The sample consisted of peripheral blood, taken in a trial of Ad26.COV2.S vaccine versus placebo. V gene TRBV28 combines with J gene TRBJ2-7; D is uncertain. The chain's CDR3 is CASSLVGTYEQYF. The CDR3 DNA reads TGTGCCAGCAGTTTAGTAGGGACCTACGAGCAGTACTTC.